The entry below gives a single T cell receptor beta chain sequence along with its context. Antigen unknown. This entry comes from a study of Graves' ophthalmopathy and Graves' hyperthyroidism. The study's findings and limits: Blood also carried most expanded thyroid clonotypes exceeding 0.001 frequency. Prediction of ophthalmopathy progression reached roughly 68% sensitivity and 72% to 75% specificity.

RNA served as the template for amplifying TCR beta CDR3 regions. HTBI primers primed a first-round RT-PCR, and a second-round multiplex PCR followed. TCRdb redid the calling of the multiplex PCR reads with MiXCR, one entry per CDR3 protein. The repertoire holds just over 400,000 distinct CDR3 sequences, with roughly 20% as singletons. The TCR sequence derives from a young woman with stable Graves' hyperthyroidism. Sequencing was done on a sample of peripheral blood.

For the CDR3, the DNA is TGTGCCACTAGCGGTCGGTCCACCGGGGAGCTGTTTTTT. Its protein product is CATSGRSTGELFF. This chain connects TRBV12-3 or TRBV12-4 to TRBJ2-2; 7 bases map to TRBD2. The CDR3 has 13 residues. V was pared by 10 bases and J by 4 bases, with 6 bases of the junction left unmatched.